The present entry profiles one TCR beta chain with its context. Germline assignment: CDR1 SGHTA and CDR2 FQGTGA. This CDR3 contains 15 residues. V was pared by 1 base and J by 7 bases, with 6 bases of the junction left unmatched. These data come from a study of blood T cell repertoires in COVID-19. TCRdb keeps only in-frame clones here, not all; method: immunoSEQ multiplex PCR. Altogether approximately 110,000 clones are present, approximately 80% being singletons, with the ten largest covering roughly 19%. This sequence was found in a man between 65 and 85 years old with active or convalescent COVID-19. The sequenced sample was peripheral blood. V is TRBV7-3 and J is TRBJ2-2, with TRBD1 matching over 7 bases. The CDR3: CASSLIGQGVGELFF. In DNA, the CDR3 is TGTGCCAGCAGCTTAATTGGGCAGGGGGTCGGGGAGCTGTTTTTT. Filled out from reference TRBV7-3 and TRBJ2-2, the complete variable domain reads GAGVSQTPSNKVTEKGKYVELRCDPISGHTALYWYRQSLGQGPEFLIYFQGTGAADDSGLPNDRFFAVRPEGSVSTLKIQRTERGDSAVYLCASSLIGQGVGELFFGEGSRLTVL.